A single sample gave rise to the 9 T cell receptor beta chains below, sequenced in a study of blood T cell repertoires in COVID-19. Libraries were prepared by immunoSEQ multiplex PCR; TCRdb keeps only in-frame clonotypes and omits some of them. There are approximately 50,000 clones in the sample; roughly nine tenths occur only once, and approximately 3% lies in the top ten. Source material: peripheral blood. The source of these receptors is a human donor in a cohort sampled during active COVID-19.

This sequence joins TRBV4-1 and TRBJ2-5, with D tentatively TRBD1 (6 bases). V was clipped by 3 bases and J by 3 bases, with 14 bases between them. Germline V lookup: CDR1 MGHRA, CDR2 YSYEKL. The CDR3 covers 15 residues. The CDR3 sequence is CASSHLGDRKETQYF. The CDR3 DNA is TGCGCCAGCAGCCACTTAGGAGACAGGAAAGAGACCCAGTACTTC.

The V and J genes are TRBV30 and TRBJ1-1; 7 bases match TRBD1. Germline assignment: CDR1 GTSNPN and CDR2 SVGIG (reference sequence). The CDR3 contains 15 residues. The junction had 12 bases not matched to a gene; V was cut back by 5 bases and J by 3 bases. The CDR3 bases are TGTGCCTGGTCAGGGGGTTTTGGAAAGGACACTGAAGCTTTCTTT. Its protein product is CAWSGGFGKDTEAFF.

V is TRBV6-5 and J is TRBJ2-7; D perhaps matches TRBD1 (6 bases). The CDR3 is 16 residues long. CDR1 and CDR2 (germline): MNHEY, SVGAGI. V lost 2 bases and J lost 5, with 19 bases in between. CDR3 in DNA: TGTGCCAGCAGTTACGCTCCTCAGGGGAGAGGTAACGAGCAGTACTTC. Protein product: CASSYAPQGRGNEQYF.

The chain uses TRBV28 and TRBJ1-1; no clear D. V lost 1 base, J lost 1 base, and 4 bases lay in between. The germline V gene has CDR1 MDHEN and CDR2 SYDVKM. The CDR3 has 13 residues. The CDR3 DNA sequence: TGTGCCAGCAGTTTATCAGAGAACACTGAAGCTTTCTTT. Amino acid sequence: CASSLSENTEAFF.

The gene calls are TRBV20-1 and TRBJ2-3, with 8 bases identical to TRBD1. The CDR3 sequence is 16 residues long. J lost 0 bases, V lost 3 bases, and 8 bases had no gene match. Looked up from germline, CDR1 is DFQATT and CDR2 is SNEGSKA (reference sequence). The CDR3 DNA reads TGCAGTGCTAGTCTGGGGACAGGCGCGAGCACAGATACGCAGTATTTT. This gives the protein CSASLGTGASTDTQYF.

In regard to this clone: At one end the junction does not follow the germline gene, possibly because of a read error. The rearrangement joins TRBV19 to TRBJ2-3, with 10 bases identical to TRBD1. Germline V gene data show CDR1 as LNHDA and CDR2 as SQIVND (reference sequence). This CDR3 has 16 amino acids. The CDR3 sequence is CASSTTGQGIRDTQYF. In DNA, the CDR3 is TGTGCCAGTAGTACCACGGGACAGGGGATCCGAGATACGCAATATTTT.

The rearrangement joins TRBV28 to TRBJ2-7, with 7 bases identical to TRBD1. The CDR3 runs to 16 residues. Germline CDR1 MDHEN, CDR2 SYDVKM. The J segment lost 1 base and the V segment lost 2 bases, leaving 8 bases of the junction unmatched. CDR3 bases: TGTGCCAGCAGTTTAGACAGGGAAGTTGGATCCTACGAGCAGTACTTC. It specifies CASSLDREVGSYEQYF.

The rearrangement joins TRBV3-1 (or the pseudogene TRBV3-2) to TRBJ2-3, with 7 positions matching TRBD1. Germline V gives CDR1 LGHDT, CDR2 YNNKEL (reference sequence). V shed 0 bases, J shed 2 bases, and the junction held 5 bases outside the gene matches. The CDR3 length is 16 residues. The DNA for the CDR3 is TGTGCCAGCAGCCAAGAATGGGACAGCTACACAGATACGCAGTATTTT. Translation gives CASSQEWDSYTDTQYF.

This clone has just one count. CDR3 DNA: TGCAGTGCTAAGAGGACACCCCTCCACTTT. It yields the protein CSAKRTPLHF. The rearrangement links TRBV20-1 to TRBJ1-6; D remains ambiguous. CDR1 and CDR2 (germline): DFQATT, SNEGSKA (reference sequence). V was clipped by 4 bases and J by 11 bases, with 6 bases between them. The CDR3 consists of 10 residues.